This TCR beta chain was recorded in a study of CD8 T cells in ankylosing spondylitis. Libraries for TCR beta were made by quantitative 5'-RACE with molecular barcodes. TCRdb re-called the 5' RACE reads through MiXCR, storing one row per CDR3 protein. The data contain almost 250,000 distinct CDR3 sequences, 30% to 35% of them singletons. A remark on this clonotype: Its matching antigen is unknown.

Germline CDR1 and CDR2: SGHDT and YYEEEE. The CDR3 consists of 15 residues. With V trimmed by 2 bases and J by 0 bases, 2 bases remained unmatched. Study-wide results and limits: Several of the motif variants were reported before in synovial fluid and blood from reactive arthritis. Clones linked to the disease showed a CD8+ phenotype. They occurred at relatively low frequencies in peripheral blood. Ankylosing spondylitis blood seemed to carry a telltale TCR beta motif made of about 8 highly homologous variants.

This clonotype was obtained from a male donor with ankylosing spondylitis or in good health (not recorded which). The chain uses TRBV5-6 and TRBJ1-1, with 9 nucleotides matching TRBD1. Source material: blood, either unsorted or a sorted T cell fraction (not recorded which). CDR3 loop: CASSFGTGLNTEAFF. In DNA form, the CDR3 reads TGTGCCAGCAGCTTTGGGACAGGGTTGAACACTGAAGCTTTCTTT. Complete variable domain (other parts from reference TRBV5-6 and TRBJ1-1): DAGVTQSPTHLIKTRGQQVTLRCSPKSGHDTVSWYQQALGQGPQFIFQYYEEEERQRGNFPDRFSGHQFPNYSSELNVNALLLGDSALYLCASSFGTGLNTEAFFGQGTRLTVV.